The 17 T cell receptor beta chains reported below all come from one sample, sequenced in a study of siplizumab effects on memory and regulatory T cells. Researchers cocultured the mixed lymphocyte reaction cells at 37°C for approximately six days. Measured with immunoSEQ multiplex PCR; TCRdb has only the in-frame clones, and not every one. Among almost 15,000 clones, around 46% were seen once, and the ten largest hold over 6.5%. These receptors have no known antigen. Sequencing was carried out using CFSE-low (dividing) CD4+ T cells sorted from an allogeneic mixed lymphocyte reaction. Every receptor here comes from a human donor in good health; the cells came from an allogeneic mixed lymphocyte reaction. Some clones in this sample may be carry-over from other donors' samples.

The chain links TRBV19 to TRBJ2-2; D may match TRBD1 or TRBD2 (5 bases each). From germline, CDR1 is LNHDA and CDR2 SQIVND (reference sequence). Trimming removed 5 bases from V and 4 bases from J, with 17 bases in between. The CDR3 is 16 amino acids. The chain's CDR3 is CASSLQPGTVTGELFF. DNA of the CDR3: TGTGCCAGTAGTCTTCAACCCGGGACGGTCACCGGGGAGCTGTTTTTT.

This clone has a handful of counts. The J gene is TRBJ2-7, the V gene TRBV7-2, with D unclear. The CDR3 loop spans 15 amino acids. Trimming left V 5 bases short and J 0 bases short, with 14 bases between. In germline, CDR1 is SGHTA, CDR2 FQGNSA. The CDR3 here is CASSLSSTNSYEQYF. CDR3 DNA sequence: TGTGCCAGCAGCCTGTCGTCTACTAACTCCTACGAGCAGTACTTC.

This rearrangement joins TRBV5-4 to TRBJ1-1; D is unresolved. The germline gives CDR1 SGHNT, CDR2 YYREEE (reference sequence). Trimming removed 2 bases at V and 6 bases at J, with 5 bases between. CDR3 length: 11 residues. Here the CDR3 reads CASSFSSEAFF. The CDR3 nucleotides are TGTGCCAGCAGCTTCAGCTCTGAAGCTTTCTTT.

The chain employs TRBV21-1 and TRBJ2-6; no DNA check was done on the table's D call, TRBD2. TRBV21-1 is an annotated pseudogene. The CDR3 sequence is 18 residues long. The CDR3 DNA sequence: TGTGCCAGCAGCAAAATGGTTAGCGGGAGATCAGGGGCCAACGTCCTGACTTTC. The encoded protein is CASSKMVSGRSGANVLTF.

The chain carries TRBV6-5 and TRBJ1-6; D perhaps matches TRBD1 (6 bases). CDR3 length: 14 amino acids. V shed 4 bases and J shed 7 bases, with 11 bases lying between them. Germline values: CDR1 MNHEY, CDR2 SVGAGI. The CDR3 DNA is TGTGCCAGCAGTTTGACAGGAGGAAATTCACCCCTCCACTTT. It codes for CASSLTGGNSPLHF.

This clone was seen once. The chain uses TRBV21-1 and TRBJ2-1; TRBD1 reflects the table's D call only, with no check against the DNA. TRBV21-1 counts as a pseudogene. The CDR3 length is 13 residues. CDR3 DNA: TGTGCCAGCCTGCCGGGACAAAACAATGAGCAGTTCTTC. Translation gives CASLPGQNNEQFF.

This clone came up a few times. The chain couples TRBV11-2 to TRBJ1-1, with no clear D. The V gene's germline CDR1 is SGHAT and CDR2 FQNNGV. V was trimmed by 5 bases and J by 5 bases, leaving 18 bases between them. The length of the CDR3 is 15 residues. The CDR3 DNA is TGTGCCAGCAGCCCATTCCGGGAGGGCCCTACTGAAGCTTTCTTT. It yields the protein CASSPFREGPTEAFF.

This chain connects TRBV14 to TRBJ2-1, with D possibly TRBD2 on 6 matching bases. V was trimmed by 1 base and J by 9 bases, leaving 16 bases between them. The CDR3 has 15 residues. Germline loops: CDR1 SGHDN, CDR2 FVKESK. CDR3 sequence reads: CASSQAGAVRGEQFF. The CDR3 bases are TGTGCCAGCAGCCAAGCGGGAGCGGTTCGCGGTGAGCAGTTCTTC.

V usage is TRBV2 and J usage is TRBJ2-1, with TRBD2 as a possible D gene (6 bases). Germline CDR1 is SNHLY and CDR2 is FYNNEI. The CDR3 runs to 15 residues. The V and J ends lost 4 bases and 2 bases respectively, with 12 bases between them. The CDR3 DNA reads as TGTGCCAGCAGTGTTGATCTAGCGCCCTACAATGAGCAGTTCTTC. It is translated as CASSVDLAPYNEQFF. The full variable domain, completed using reference TRBV2 and TRBJ2-1, is EPEVTQTPSHQVTQMGQEVILRCVPISNHLYFYWYRQILGQKVEFLVSFYNNEISEKSEIFDDQFSVERPDGSNFTLKIRSTKLEDSAMYFCASSVDLAPYNEQFFGPGTRLTVL.

As regards this clone: At one end, the junction sequence differs from germline, possibly due to a read error. This chain connects TRBV18 to TRBJ2-1; D may be TRBD1 (5 bases). Germline CDR1 and CDR2: KGHSH and LQKENI. There are 12 residues in the CDR3. CDR3 coding DNA: TGTGCCAGCTCCCCACAGGAAGGTGAGCAGTTCTTC. Translating gives CASSPQEGEQFF.

There are a few counts of this clone. The chain uses TRBV6-1 and TRBJ1-2, with D possibly TRBD1 on 6 matching bases. Germline V lookup: CDR1 MNHNS, CDR2 SASEGT. The CDR3 extends over 14 amino acids. V was shortened by 1 base and J by 12 bases, with 18 bases between the two germline ends. The CDR3: CASSEGSSRRTDTF. The CDR3, as DNA: TGTGCCAGCAGTGAAGGTAGTTCTCGACGGACAGACACCTTC.

This clone was seen more than once but under ten times. This sequence joins TRBV6-5 and TRBJ1-1; no firm D call. Germline CDR1 MNHEY, CDR2 SVGAGI. Trimming cost V 1 base and J 7 bases, with 4 bases left between them. This CDR3 is built from 11 residues. The CDR3 nucleotides are TGTGCCAGCAGTTACTTTGGTGAAGCTTTCTTT. Translation gives CASSYFGEAFF.

This clone turned up a few times. This chain connects TRBV6-1 to TRBJ2-7; no clear D. This CDR3 is built from 11 residues. CDR1 and CDR2 from the germline V gene are MNHNS and SASEGT. The V end was cut by 7 bases, the J end by 6 bases, with 10 bases between. The CDR3 DNA is TGTGCCAGCAAAAGCGTGGGCGAGCAGTACTTC. Amino acids: CASKSVGEQYF.

A few counts support this clone. The CDR3 loop is CASRTGYEKLFF. Written as DNA, the CDR3 is TGTGCCAGCAGAACAGGGTATGAAAAACTGTTTTTT. This rearrangement joins TRBV7-8 to TRBJ1-4; D is possibly TRBD1 (6 bases). CDR3 length: 12 amino acids. Germline CDR1 reads SGHVS; CDR2 reads FQNEAQ. V was trimmed by 6 bases and J by 6 bases, leaving 8 bases between them.

The chain is built from TRBV6-6 and TRBJ2-1; D not resolved. V lost 2 bases and J 7 bases, leaving 15 bases between the germline ends. The germline gives CDR1 MNHNY, CDR2 SVGAGI (reference sequence). CDR3 length equals 15 residues. The CDR3 sequence: CASSYRRVVVNEQFF. The CDR3 region has the DNA TGTGCCAGCAGTTACCGTCGGGTTGTTGTAAATGAGCAGTTCTTC.

DNA for the CDR3: TGTGCCACCTCCCGGGACCATTACGAGCAGTACTTC. Residues: CATSRDHYEQYF. V is TRBV2 and J is TRBJ2-7; D could derive from TRBD1 or TRBD2 (5 bases each). The germline V and J ends were trimmed by 10 bases and 4 bases, with 14 bases remaining between them. The CDR3 runs 12 residues. Looked up from germline, CDR1 is SNHLY and CDR2 is FYNNEI.

Notes on this clone: A read error may produce the germline difference seen at one junction end. The chain employs TRBV7-9 and TRBJ2-7, with D possibly being TRBD2 (5 bases). Germline assignment: CDR1 SEHNR and CDR2 FQNEAQ (reference sequence). The CDR3 extends over 12 amino acids. As DNA, the CDR3 is TGTGCCAGCGGGATATCCCGCGGGCCCGGGCACTTC. The encoded protein is CASGISRGPGHF.